This T cell receptor (beta chain) stems from a study of T cell responses to AZD1222 COVID-19 vaccine. Unmatched junction bases numbered 8, after V lost 5 bases and J lost 1 base. The CDR3 is 16 amino acids. CDR1 is SEHNR, CDR2 FQNEAQ, per germline (reference sequence). Regarding the study as a whole: Regions 160-218 and 743-854 held dominance among vaccine-associated CD4 TCRs, which spanned spike.

With regard to this clone: Its antigen is not known.

Profiled with immunoSEQ multiplex PCR; TCRdb holds only in-frame clones, not every one. The sample lists over 100,000 clones; more than 75% were seen once. The sequence was collected from an adult who received the MenACWY meningococcal vaccine as a control. This sample comprised peripheral blood, obtained 28 days after the second dose of the MenACWY control vaccine. The V call is TRBV7-9, the J call TRBJ2-3; 8 bases fit TRBD2. The DNA of the CDR3 is TGTGCCAGCAGCCCTCCTTGGCGGGAGGGCACAGATACGCAGTATTTT. Translation: CASSPPWREGTDTQYF.